Listed here are 22 T cell receptor beta chains from one sample, sequenced in a study of blood T cell repertoires in COVID-19. Profiled with immunoSEQ multiplex PCR; TCRdb holds only in-frame clones, not every one. In the table there are approximately 210,000 clones, roughly 80% of which are singletons. The sequencing input was peripheral blood. The receptors shown here come from a human donor in a cohort sampled during active COVID-19.

The genes are TRBV19 and TRBJ2-5, with 9 nucleotides matching TRBD2. J was trimmed by 0 bases and V by 3 bases; bases with no gene match: 5. The CDR3 loop spans 16 amino acids. CDR1 LNHDA and CDR2 SQIVND come from the germline V gene (reference sequence). CDR3: CASSMLGTSYQETQYF. In DNA form, the CDR3 reads TGTGCCAGTAGTATGTTGGGGACTAGCTACCAAGAGACCCAGTACTTC.

V usage is TRBV5-1 and J usage is TRBJ2-2, with 8 bases fitting TRBD2. Germline CDR1 is SGHRS and CDR2 is YFSETQ. V shed 4 bases and J 4 bases; nucleotides not matched to a gene: 6. The CDR3 sequence is 15 residues long. The CDR3 protein is CASSVTSGTTGELFF. The CDR3 DNA is TGCGCCAGCAGCGTTACTAGCGGAACCACCGGGGAGCTGTTTTTT.

In this sample, this clone turned up once. V and J are TRBV19 and TRBJ1-5, with D unresolved. V was cut by 4 bases and J by 7 bases, with 11 bases left in between. The CDR3 length is 13 residues. From germline, CDR1 is LNHDA and CDR2 SQIVND (reference sequence). For the CDR3, the DNA is TGTGCCAGTAGTACTTCCCTTTTCCAGCCCCAGCATTTT. Residues: CASSTSLFQPQHF.

This chain links TRBV14 with TRBJ1-2; D not certain. The CDR3 totals 17 residues. V lost 0 bases and J lost 5, with 19 bases in between. Germline-derived CDR1 and CDR2 are SGHDN and FVKESK. This CDR3 is CASSQDPPPGRIYGYTF. The CDR3 bases are TGTGCCAGCAGCCAAGATCCGCCGCCCGGGAGAATTTATGGCTACACCTTC.

The chain recombines TRBV5-1 with TRBJ2-3; 7 nucleotides line up with TRBD2. This CDR3 has 15 residues. The junction had 12 bases not matched to a gene; V was cut back by 0 bases and J by 11 bases. The germline CDR1 and CDR2 sequences are SGHRS and YFSETQ. CDR3 in DNA: TGCGCCAGCAGCTTGGGAGCCAGGGAGGGAGTAGGGCAGTATTTT. Protein sequence: CASSLGAREGVGQYF.

This sequence joins TRBV4-2 and TRBJ2-3; D unresolved. The CDR3 is 15 residues long. Germline V gene sequence: CDR1 LGHNA, CDR2 YNFKEQ. Deletions cut 1 base from V and 2 bases from J, with 10 bases between. The CDR3 region has the DNA TGTGCCAGCAGCCAAGGAGGTTACGACACAGATACGCAGTATTTT. Protein product: CASSQGGYDTDTQYF.

V and J are TRBV30 and TRBJ1-1; TRBD1 matches 7 bases. This CDR3 comprises 16 residues. The J segment lost 1 base and the V segment lost 2 bases, leaving 10 bases of the junction unmatched. Per the germline V gene, CDR1 is GTSNPN and CDR2 is SVGIG (reference sequence). CDR3 loop: CAWSLMTGTENTEAFF. CDR3 nucleotides: TGTGCCTGGAGTCTCATGACAGGGACAGAGAACACTGAAGCTTTCTTT. The whole variable domain, filled in from reference TRBV30 and TRBJ1-1, reads SQTIHQWPATLVQPVGSPLSLECTVEGTSNPNLYWYRQAAGRGLQLLFYSVGIGQISSEVPQNLSASRPQDRQFILSSKKLLLSDSGFYLCAWSLMTGTENTEAFFGQGTRLTVV.

The rearrangement uses TRBV19 and TRBJ2-7; TRBD2 matches at 7 bases. The V gene's germline CDR1 is LNHDA and CDR2 SQIVND (reference sequence). Trimming removed 7 bases from V and 5 bases from J; junction bases left unmatched: 14. CDR3 size: 15 residues. This chain's CDR3 is CASNSGLGVGNEQYF. The CDR3 DNA reads TGTGCCAGTAATTCCGGACTAGGGGTTGGTAACGAGCAGTACTTC. Using reference TRBV19 and TRBJ2-7 for the parts outside the CDR3, the full variable domain is DGGITQSPKYLFRKEGQNVTLSCEQNLNHDAMYWYRQDPGQGLRLIYYSQIVNDFQKGDIAEGYSVSREKKESFPLTVTSAQKNPTAFYLCASNSGLGVGNEQYFGPGTRLTVT.

The rearrangement uses TRBV7-8 and TRBJ1-2, with D uncertain. Germline lookup yields CDR1 SGHVS and CDR2 FQNEAQ. Trimming took 5 bases from V and 5 from J, leaving 15 bases between them. This CDR3 comprises 14 residues. The CDR3 sequence is CASSKQRHVYGYTF. The CDR3 bases are TGTGCCAGCAGCAAACAAAGACATGTATATGGCTACACCTTC.

The CDR3 protein is CASSWTGTGKENEQFF. CDR3 coding DNA: TGCGCCAGCAGCTGGACAGGGACAGGGAAGGAGAATGAGCAGTTCTTC. The V and J genes are TRBV5-1 and TRBJ2-1; TRBD1 matches at 9 bases. This CDR3 region has 16 residues. The V and J ends lost 3 bases and 7 bases, in that order; junction bases with no gene match: 11. Per the germline V gene, CDR1 is SGHRS and CDR2 is YFSETQ. Supplemented by reference TRBV5-1 and TRBJ2-1, the full variable domain reads KAGVTQTPRYLIKTRGQQVTLSCSPISGHRSVSWYQQTPGQGLQFLFEYFSETQRNKGNFPGRFSGRQFSNSRSEMNVSTLELGDSALYLCASSWTGTGKENEQFFGPGTRLTVL.

The chain carries TRBV5-1 and TRBJ2-5; D is unclear. This CDR3 contains 14 residues. In germline, CDR1 is SGHRS, CDR2 YFSETQ. Trimming removed 0 bases at V and 0 bases at J, with 6 bases between. CDR3 in DNA: TGCGCCAGCAGCTTGGGACACAACCAAGAGACCCAGTACTTC. Translated: CASSLGHNQETQYF.

The chain has TRBV7-2 and TRBJ2-7; 8 bases agree with TRBD2. CDR3 length: 15 amino acids. Trimming removed 5 bases from V and 0 bases from J; junction bases left unmatched: 6. The germline V gene has CDR1 SGHTA and CDR2 FQGNSA. For the CDR3, the DNA is TGTGCCAGCAGCCCGGGGGGGAAAAGCTCCTACGAGCAGTACTTC. Amino acid sequence: CASSPGGKSSYEQYF.

The DNA of the CDR3 is TGCAGCGGAGACACAGGGTCAGATACGCAGTATTTT. Translated: CSGDTGSDTQYF. J is TRBJ2-3 and V is TRBV29-1, with TRBD1 as a possible D gene (6 bases). The CDR3 consists of 12 residues. With 7 bases removed from V and 4 bases from J, the gap between germline ends came to 12 bases. CDR1 is SQVTM, CDR2 ANQGSEA, per germline.

This sequence joins TRBV7-2 and TRBJ1-2; 7 nucleotides align to TRBD1. The CDR3 has 16 amino acids. The germline gives CDR1 SGHTA, CDR2 FQGNSA. After removal of 2 bases from V and 5 bases from J, the junction contained 11 bases not matched to a gene. The CDR3 is CASSLKAETGPYGYTF. As DNA, the CDR3 is TGTGCCAGCAGCTTAAAGGCGGAGACAGGGCCATATGGCTACACCTTC.

V gene TRBV27 combines with J gene TRBJ1-5; 8 positions agree with TRBD1. The CDR3 has 14 residues. Germline CDR1 MNHEY, CDR2 SMNVEV (reference sequence). V was pared by 8 bases and J by 6 bases, with 9 bases of the junction left unmatched. The CDR3 region has the DNA TGTGCCAGCCGTATGACAGGGGATGGTCAGCCCCAGCATTTT. Translated, it gives CASRMTGDGQPQHF.

The gene calls are TRBV4-1 and TRBJ1-4, with D possibly matching TRBD1 (6 bases). Germline V CDR1 and CDR2: MGHRA, YSYEKL. The CDR3 contains 14 residues. Trimming cost V 0 bases and J 10 bases, with 12 bases left between them. CDR3 protein: CASSQEAGVGKLFF. The CDR3, as DNA: TGCGCCAGCAGCCAAGAAGCAGGGGTAGGAAAACTGTTTTTT.

The chain recombines TRBV7-6 with TRBJ2-2, with D possibly TRBD1 on 5 matching bases. The germline V gene has CDR1 SGHVS and CDR2 FNYEAQ. This CDR3 comprises 19 residues. The V and J ends lost 5 bases and 5 bases respectively, with 27 bases between them. CDR3 residues: CASSLLTPTGNFRTGELFF. DNA of the CDR3: TGTGCCAGCAGCCTCCTAACCCCAACAGGAAACTTCAGGACCGGGGAGCTGTTTTTT.

The chain's CDR3 is CASSDIGLSGNTIYF. DNA for the CDR3: TGCGCCAGCAGCGATATTGGGCTGTCTGGAAACACCATATATTTT. The V and J genes are TRBV5-1 and TRBJ1-3; D unresolved. V lost 4 bases and J 1 base, leaving 12 bases between the germline ends. The germline V gene has CDR1 SGHRS and CDR2 YFSETQ. This CDR3 region has 15 residues.

This clone was counted a single time. The rearrangement uses TRBV7-8 and TRBJ2-3; 10 bases are shared with TRBD2. The germline V gene has CDR1 SGHVS and CDR2 FQNEAQ. The V gene end was trimmed by 0 bases and the J gene end by 4 bases; junction bases not matched to a gene: 4. The length of the CDR3 is 16 residues. The CDR3 nucleotides read TGTGCCAGCAGCTTAGCGGGAGCGGGGGGGCCAGATACGCAGTATTTT. Protein product: CASSLAGAGGPDTQYF.

The chain uses TRBV2 and TRBJ2-3; 7 nucleotides match TRBD2. This CDR3 has 13 amino acids. The ends lost 7 bases at V and 4 bases at J; junction bases unmatched: 5. The germline gives CDR1 SNHLY, CDR2 FYNNEI. CDR3 in DNA: TGTGCCAGCACTAGACTAGCAGCAGATACGCAGTATTTT. Amino acid sequence: CASTRLAADTQYF.

This sequence joins TRBV10-3 and TRBJ2-7; D is possibly TRBD2 (5 bases). CDR3 length equals 12 residues. Germline CDR1 and CDR2: ENHRY and SYGVKD. V was trimmed by 8 bases and J by 5 bases, leaving 13 bases between them. In DNA form, the CDR3 reads TGTGCCATCGCACGAGGGTTGGACGAGCAGTACTTC. Translation gives CAIARGLDEQYF.

The V gene is TRBV6-5, the J gene TRBJ1-3; D is unclear. Germline CDR1 reads MNHEY; CDR2 reads SVGAGI. CDR3 length: 15 residues. With 0 bases removed from V and 0 bases from J, the gap between germline ends came to 6 bases. CDR3 residues: CASSYSASSGNTIYF. CDR3 sequence (DNA): TGTGCCAGCAGTTACTCAGCGAGCTCTGGAAACACCATATATTTT.